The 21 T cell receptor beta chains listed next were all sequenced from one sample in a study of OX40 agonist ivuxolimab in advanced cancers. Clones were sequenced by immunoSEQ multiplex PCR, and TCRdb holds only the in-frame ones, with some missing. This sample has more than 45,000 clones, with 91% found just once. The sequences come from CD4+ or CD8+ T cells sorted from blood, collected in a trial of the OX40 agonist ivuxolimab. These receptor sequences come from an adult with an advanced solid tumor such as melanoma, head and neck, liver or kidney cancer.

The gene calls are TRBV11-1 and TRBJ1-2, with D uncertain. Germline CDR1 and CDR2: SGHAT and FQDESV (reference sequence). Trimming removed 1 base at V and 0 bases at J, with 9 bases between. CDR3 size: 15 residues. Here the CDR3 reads CASSLGHVANYGYTF. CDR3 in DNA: TGTGCCAGCAGCTTAGGGCACGTGGCTAACTATGGCTACACCTTC.

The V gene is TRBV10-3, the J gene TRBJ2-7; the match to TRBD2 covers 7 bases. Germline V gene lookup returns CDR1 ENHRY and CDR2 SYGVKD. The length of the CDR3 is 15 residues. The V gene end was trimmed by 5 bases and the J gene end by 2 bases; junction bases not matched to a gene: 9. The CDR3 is CAISMGGSPTYEQYF. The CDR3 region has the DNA TGTGCCATCAGTATGGGGGGGAGTCCCACCTACGAGCAGTACTTC.

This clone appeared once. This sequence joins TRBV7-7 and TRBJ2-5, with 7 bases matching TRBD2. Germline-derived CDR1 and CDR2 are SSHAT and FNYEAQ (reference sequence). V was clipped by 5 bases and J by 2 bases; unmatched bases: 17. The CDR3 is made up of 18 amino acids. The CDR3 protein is CASSPLVGASGLQETQYF. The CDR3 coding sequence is TGTGCCAGCAGCCCCCTGGTCGGGGCTAGCGGCCTACAAGAGACCCAGTACTTC.

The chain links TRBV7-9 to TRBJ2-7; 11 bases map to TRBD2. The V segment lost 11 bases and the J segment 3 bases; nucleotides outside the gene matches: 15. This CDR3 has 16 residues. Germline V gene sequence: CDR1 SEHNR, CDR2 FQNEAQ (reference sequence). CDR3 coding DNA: TGTGCCGGAAGACCGGTGGAGGGACTAGCGGACTACGAGCAGTACTTC. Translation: CAGRPVEGLADYEQYF.

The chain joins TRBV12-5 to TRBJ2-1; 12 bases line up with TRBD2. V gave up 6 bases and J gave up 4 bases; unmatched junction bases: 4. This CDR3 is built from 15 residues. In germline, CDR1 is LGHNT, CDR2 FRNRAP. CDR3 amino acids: CASGTGLAGYNEQFF. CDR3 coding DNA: TGTGCTAGTGGCACGGGACTAGCGGGTTACAATGAGCAGTTCTTC.

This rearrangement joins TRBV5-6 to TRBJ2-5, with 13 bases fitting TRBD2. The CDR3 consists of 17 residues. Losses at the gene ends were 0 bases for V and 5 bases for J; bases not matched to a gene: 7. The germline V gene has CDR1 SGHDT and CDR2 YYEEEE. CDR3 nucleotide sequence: TGTGCCAGCAGCTTGGGACTAGCGGGAGGCATGGGGGAGACCCAGTACTTC. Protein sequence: CASSLGLAGGMGETQYF. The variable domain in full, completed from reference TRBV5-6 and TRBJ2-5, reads DAGVTQSPTHLIKTRGQQVTLRCSPKSGHDTVSWYQQALGQGPQFIFQYYEEEERQRGNFPDRFSGHQFPNYSSELNVNALLLGDSALYLCASSLGLAGGMGETQYFGPGTRLLVL.

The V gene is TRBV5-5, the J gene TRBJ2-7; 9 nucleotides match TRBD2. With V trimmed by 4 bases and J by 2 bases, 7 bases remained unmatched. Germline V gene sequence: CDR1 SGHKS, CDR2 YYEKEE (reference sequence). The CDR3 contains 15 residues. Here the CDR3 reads CASSEGASGTYEQYF. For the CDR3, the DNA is TGTGCCAGCAGCGAGGGAGCTAGCGGGACCTACGAGCAGTACTTC.

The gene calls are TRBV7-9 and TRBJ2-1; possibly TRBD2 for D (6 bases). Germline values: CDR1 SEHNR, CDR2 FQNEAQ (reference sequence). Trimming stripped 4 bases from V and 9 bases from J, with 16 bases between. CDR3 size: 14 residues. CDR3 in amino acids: CASSWDSGLAEQFF. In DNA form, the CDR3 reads TGTGCCAGCAGCTGGGACTCCGGTCTGGCTGAGCAGTTCTTC.

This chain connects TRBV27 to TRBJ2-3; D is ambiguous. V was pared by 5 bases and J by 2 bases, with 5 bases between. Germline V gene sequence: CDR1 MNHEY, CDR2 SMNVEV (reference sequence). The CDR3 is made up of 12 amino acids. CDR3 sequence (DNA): TGTGCCAGCAGTCTTCCCACAGATACGCAGTATTTT. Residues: CASSLPTDTQYF.

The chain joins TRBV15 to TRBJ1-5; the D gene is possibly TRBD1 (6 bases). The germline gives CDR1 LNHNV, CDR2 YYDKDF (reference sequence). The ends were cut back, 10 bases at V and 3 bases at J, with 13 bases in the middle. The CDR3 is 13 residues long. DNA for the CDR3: TGTGCCATTTCCGGGACATTCAATCAGCCCCAGCATTTT. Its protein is CAISGTFNQPQHF.

CDR3 region: CSVEDRVLPQYF. CDR3 coding DNA: TGCAGCGTTGAAGATCGGGTCCTACCGCAGTATTTT. V is TRBV29-1 and J is TRBJ2-3; D gene unclear. In germline, CDR1 is SQVTM, CDR2 ANQGSEA. This CDR3 spans 12 amino acids. V dropped 0 bases and J dropped 10 bases, with 11 bases sitting between them.

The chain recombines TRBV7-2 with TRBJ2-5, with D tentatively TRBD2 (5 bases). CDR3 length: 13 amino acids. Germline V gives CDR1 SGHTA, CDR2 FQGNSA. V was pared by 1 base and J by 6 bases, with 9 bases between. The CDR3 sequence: CASSLGGAQTQYF. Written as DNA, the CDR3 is TGTGCCAGCAGCTTAGGGGGAGCCCAGACCCAGTACTTC. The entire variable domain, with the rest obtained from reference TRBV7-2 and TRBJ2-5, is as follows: GAGVSQSPSNKVTEKGKDVELRCDPISGHTALYWYRQSLGQGLEFLIYFQGNSAPDKSGLPSDRFSAERTGGSVSTLTIQRTQQEDSAVYLCASSLGGAQTQYFGPGTRLLVL.

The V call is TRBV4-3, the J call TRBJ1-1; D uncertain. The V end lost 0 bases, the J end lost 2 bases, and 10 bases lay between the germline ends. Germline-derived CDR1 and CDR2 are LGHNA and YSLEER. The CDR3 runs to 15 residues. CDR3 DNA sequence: TGCGCCAGCAGCCAAGACTCGACCCTAAACACTGAAGCTTTCTTT. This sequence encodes CASSQDSTLNTEAFF.

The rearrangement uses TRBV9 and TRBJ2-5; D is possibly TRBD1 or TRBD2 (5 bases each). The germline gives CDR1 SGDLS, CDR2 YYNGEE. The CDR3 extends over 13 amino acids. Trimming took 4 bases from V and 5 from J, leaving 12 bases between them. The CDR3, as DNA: TGTGCCAGCAGCCTCGGGGCAGAGGAGACCCAGTACTTC. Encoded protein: CASSLGAEETQYF.

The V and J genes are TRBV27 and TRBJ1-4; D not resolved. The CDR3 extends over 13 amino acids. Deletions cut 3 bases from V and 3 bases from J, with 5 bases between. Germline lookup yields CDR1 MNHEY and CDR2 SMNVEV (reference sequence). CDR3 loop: CASSFYPNEKLFF. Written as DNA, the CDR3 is TGTGCCAGCAGTTTTTATCCTAATGAAAAACTGTTTTTT.

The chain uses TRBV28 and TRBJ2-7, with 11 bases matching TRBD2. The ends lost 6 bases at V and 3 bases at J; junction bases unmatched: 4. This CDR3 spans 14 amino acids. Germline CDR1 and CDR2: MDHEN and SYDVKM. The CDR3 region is CASSLLAGDYEQYF. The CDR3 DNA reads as TGTGCCAGCAGCCTACTAGCGGGAGACTACGAGCAGTACTTC.

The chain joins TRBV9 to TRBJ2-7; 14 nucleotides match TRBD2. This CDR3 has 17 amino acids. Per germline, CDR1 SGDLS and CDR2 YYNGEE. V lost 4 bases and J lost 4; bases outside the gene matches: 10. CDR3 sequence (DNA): TGTGCCAGCAGCCCCACCTCGGGACTAGCGGGAGTGTACGAGCAGTACTTC. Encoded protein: CASSPTSGLAGVYEQYF.

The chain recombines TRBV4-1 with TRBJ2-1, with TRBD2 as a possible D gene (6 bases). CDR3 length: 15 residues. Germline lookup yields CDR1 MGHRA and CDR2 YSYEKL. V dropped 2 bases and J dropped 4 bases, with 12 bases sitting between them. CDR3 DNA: TGCGCCAGCAGCCAATTAGCGGAGCCGTACAATGAGCAGTTCTTC. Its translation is CASSQLAEPYNEQFF.

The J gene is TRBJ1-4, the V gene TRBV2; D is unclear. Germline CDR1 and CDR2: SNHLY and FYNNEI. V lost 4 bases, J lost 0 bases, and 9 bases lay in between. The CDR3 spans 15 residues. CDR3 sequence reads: CASSVPGPTNEKLFF. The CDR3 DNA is TGTGCCAGCAGTGTCCCGGGCCCAACTAATGAAAAACTGTTTTTT.

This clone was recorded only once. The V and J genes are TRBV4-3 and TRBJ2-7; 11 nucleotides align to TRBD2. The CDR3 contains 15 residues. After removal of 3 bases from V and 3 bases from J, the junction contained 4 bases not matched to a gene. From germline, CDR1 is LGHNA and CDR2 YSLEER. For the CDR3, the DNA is TGCGCCAGCAGCCAGGGACTAGCGGCCAACTACGAGCAGTACTTC. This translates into CASSQGLAANYEQYF.

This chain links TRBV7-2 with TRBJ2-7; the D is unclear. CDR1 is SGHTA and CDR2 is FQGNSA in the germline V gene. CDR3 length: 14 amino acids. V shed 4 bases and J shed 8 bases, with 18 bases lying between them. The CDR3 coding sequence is TGTGCCAGCAGCTCTCCCTTGGTACGTGTCCAGCAGTACTTC. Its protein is CASSSPLVRVQQYF.